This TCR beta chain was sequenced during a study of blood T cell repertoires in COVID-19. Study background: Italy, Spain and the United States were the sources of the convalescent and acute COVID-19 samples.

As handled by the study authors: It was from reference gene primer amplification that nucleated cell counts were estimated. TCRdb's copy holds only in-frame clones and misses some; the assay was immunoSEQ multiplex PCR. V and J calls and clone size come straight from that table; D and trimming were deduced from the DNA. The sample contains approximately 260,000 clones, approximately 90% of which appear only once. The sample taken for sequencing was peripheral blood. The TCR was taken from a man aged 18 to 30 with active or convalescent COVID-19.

For the CDR3, the DNA is TGTGCCAGCACCCCACGAAGGACAGGGAGTTCACCCCTCCACTTT. Translating gives CASTPRRTGSSPLHF. V gene TRBV6-5 combines with J gene TRBJ1-6, with TRBD1 matching over 8 bases. With 7 bases clipped from V and 9 bases from J, the junction kept 11 bases outside the gene matches. The CDR3 loop spans 15 amino acids. CDR1 is MNHEY, CDR2 SVGAGI, per germline.